The 11 T cell receptor beta chains presented below share a single source sample, sequenced in a study of T-cell reconstitution after alpha-beta-depleted transplantation in children. Unique molecular identifiers were incorporated when the TCRbeta library was constructed. TCRdb called the PCR reads again in MiXCR, with one record for every CDR3 protein. In the table there are fewer than 700,000 distinct CDR3 sequences, roughly 13% of which are singletons. The sample was PBMCs, mostly from graft donor cells, taken 360 days after TCRalphabeta/CD19-depleted stem cell transplant. These receptors were collected from a male patient younger than 18 who had a stem cell transplant for acute myeloid leukemia, so the T cells may come from the graft donor.

The sample holds a few counts of this clonotype. The V call is TRBV5-1, the J call TRBJ2-2, with TRBD2 matching over 8 bases. The germline V gene encodes CDR1 SGHRS and CDR2 YFSETQ. The CDR3 loop spans 16 amino acids. Germline trimming cut 4 bases from V and 4 bases from J; bases unmatched to any gene: 9. CDR3 nucleotides: TGCGCCAGCAGCCCAAAGCGGGAGTCGGGCACCGGGGAGCTGTTTTTT. It is translated as CASSPKRESGTGELFF.

V is TRBV28 and J is TRBJ2-5, with 8 nucleotides matching TRBD1. V lost 3 bases to trimming and J lost 5 bases; unmatched junction nucleotides: 5. Germline assignment: CDR1 MDHEN and CDR2 SYDVKM. The length of the CDR3 is 14 residues. CDR3 sequence reads: CASSLSDRGETQYF. The CDR3 DNA reads TGTGCCAGCAGTTTGTCAGACAGGGGTGAGACCCAGTACTTC.

The chain has TRBV28 and TRBJ2-1; TRBD1 agrees at 10 bases. The CDR3 is 17 residues long. V shed 4 bases, J shed 0 bases, and the junction held 6 bases outside the gene matches. CDR1 is MDHEN and CDR2 is SYDVKM in the germline V gene. The CDR3 is CASSSWTGGSSYNEQFF. CDR3 bases: TGTGCCAGCAGTTCTTGGACAGGGGGAAGCTCCTACAATGAGCAGTTCTTC.

In this sample, this clonotype turned up many times. V usage is TRBV12-3 or TRBV12-4 and J usage is TRBJ2-7, with TRBD2 matching 11 bases. With 3 bases clipped from V and 5 bases from J, the junction kept 0 bases outside the gene matches. The length of the CDR3 is 13 residues. CDR3: CASSLGLADEQYF. CDR3 DNA: TGTGCCAGCAGTTTGGGACTAGCGGACGAGCAGTACTTC.

This clonotype occurred a few times. The genes are TRBV9 and TRBJ2-6; D is unclear. V dropped 4 bases and J dropped 0 bases, with 17 bases sitting between them. The CDR3 loop spans 18 amino acids. The germline V gene has CDR1 SGDLS and CDR2 YYNGEE. Here the CDR3 reads CASSLTSGPSSGANVLTF. The CDR3 DNA reads as TGTGCCAGCAGCCTAACCTCCGGACCCTCCTCTGGGGCCAACGTCCTGACTTTC.

The chain carries TRBV21-1 and TRBJ2-7; TRBD1 was called by the table and not checked on the DNA. TRBV21-1 is termed a pseudogene. CDR3 length: 11 residues. CDR3 sequence: CASTLGREQYF. In nucleotides, the CDR3 is TGTGCCAGCACCCTGGGCAGAGAGCAGTACTTC.

The chain joins TRBV2 to TRBJ1-2; TRBD1 matches 7 bases. CDR3 length: 13 amino acids. Trimming removed 10 bases from V and 8 bases from J; junction bases left unmatched: 13. The germline V gene encodes CDR1 SNHLY and CDR2 FYNNEI. CDR3 bases: TGTGCCAACGATCCTGACAGGGTCGGAGGCTACACCTTC. This encodes CANDPDRVGGYTF. The variable domain in full, completed from reference TRBV2 and TRBJ1-2, reads EPEVTQTPSHQVTQMGQEVILRCVPISNHLYFYWYRQILGQKVEFLVSFYNNEISEKSEIFDDQFSVERPDGSNFTLKIRSTKLEDSAMYFCANDPDRVGGYTFGSGTRLTVV.

This clonotype has only a few counts. The chain links TRBV6-2 or TRBV6-3 to TRBJ2-1, with 10 bases that match TRBD2. V lost 5 bases and J lost 3; bases outside the gene matches: 4. The germline CDR1 and CDR2 sequences are MNHEY and SVGEGT. There are 15 residues in the CDR3. The CDR3 DNA follows: TGTGCCAGCAGTCCGCTAGCGGGGGACTACAATGAGCAGTTCTTC. Its protein is CASSPLAGDYNEQFF.

The chain joins TRBV20-1 to TRBJ1-1; 8 nucleotides align to TRBD1. The CDR3 is made up of 20 amino acids. Germline V lookup: CDR1 DFQATT, CDR2 SNEGSKA (reference sequence). Germline trimming cut 0 bases from V and 3 bases from J; bases unmatched to any gene: 21. The CDR3 coding sequence is TGCAGTGCTAGAGATCTCCAGGCAGGGGGCATTGGATACTTGTACACTGAAGCTTTCTTT. Its protein product is CSARDLQAGGIGYLYTEAFF.

This clonotype was detected many times. The chain couples TRBV29-1 to TRBJ2-7, with 7 bases lining up with TRBD1. The CDR3 is made up of 12 amino acids. Germline lookup yields CDR1 SQVTM and CDR2 ANQGSEA. V dropped 5 bases and J dropped 5; count of bases not matched to a gene: 6. CDR3 sequence: CSVPVTGDEQYF. In DNA form, the CDR3 reads TGCAGCGTTCCCGTAACAGGGGACGAGCAGTACTTC.

The chain uses TRBV11-3 and TRBJ2-3; tentatively, D is TRBD1 (6 bases). The CDR3 consists of 13 residues. V lost 6 bases and J lost 4, with 11 bases in between. Germline V gene lookup returns CDR1 SGHNT and CDR2 YENEEA. The DNA for the CDR3 is TGTGCCAGCAGAGCCCCAGGGGCAGATACGCAGTATTTT. Its protein product is CASRAPGADTQYF.